This record covers a single TCR beta chain. The PCR was carried out with 60 Vbeta primers and 13 Jbeta primers. Some clones are missing from TCRdb's copy, which holds only in-frame ones; the method was immunoSEQ multiplex PCR. This sample has 150,000 to 200,000 clones, with under 90% found just once. The record originates from a study of cytomegalovirus exposure and HLA in healthy donors. Germline V lookup: CDR1 MGHRA, CDR2 YSYEKL. With 4 bases clipped from V and 7 bases from J, the junction kept 13 bases outside the gene matches. The CDR3 covers 18 residues. This TCR came from a man under 40 in good health and CMV-seronegative. This rearrangement joins TRBV4-1 to TRBJ2-3, with 14 bases that match TRBD2. The sample consisted of PBMCs. The CDR3 DNA reads as TGCGCCAGCAGCCCACGACTAGCGGGAGGGTCGCCGGGGAATACGCAGTATTTT. It yields the protein CASSPRLAGGSPGNTQYF.